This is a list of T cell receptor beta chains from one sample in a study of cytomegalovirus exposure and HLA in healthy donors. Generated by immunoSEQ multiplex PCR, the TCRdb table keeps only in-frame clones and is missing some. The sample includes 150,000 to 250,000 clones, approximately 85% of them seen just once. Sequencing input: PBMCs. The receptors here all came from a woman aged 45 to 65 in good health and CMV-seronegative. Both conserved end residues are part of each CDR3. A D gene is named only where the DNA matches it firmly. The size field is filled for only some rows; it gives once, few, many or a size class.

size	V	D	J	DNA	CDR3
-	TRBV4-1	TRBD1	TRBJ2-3	TGCGCCAGCAGCCAAGGGACAGGGGGCAAAGATACGCAGTATTTT	CASSQGTGGKDTQYF
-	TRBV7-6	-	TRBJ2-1	TGTGCCAGCAGCTGGGCGGGACCTGGGTACAATGAGCAGTTCTTC	CASSWAGPGYNEQFF
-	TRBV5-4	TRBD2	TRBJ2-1	TGTGCCAGCAGCCCCGGGACTAGCGGAGGCCTCTACAATGAGCAGTTCTTC	CASSPGTSGGLYNEQFF
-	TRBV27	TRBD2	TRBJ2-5	TGTGCCAGCAACCGACTAGCGGGCCGACAAGAGACCCAGTACTTC	CASNRLAGRQETQYF
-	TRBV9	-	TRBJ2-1	TGTGCCAGCAGCGTAGAGAGGGAGGAGCAGTTCTTC	CASSVEREEQFF
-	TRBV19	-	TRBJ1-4	TGTGCCAGTAGGATGGGGCTGTTCGGGGAAAAACTGTTTTTT	CASRMGLFGEKLFF
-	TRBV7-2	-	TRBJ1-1	TGTGCCAGCAGCTTACAGTACCAGGGGCGGATGAACACTGAAGCTTTCTTT	CASSLQYQGRMNTEAFF
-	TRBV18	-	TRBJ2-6	TGTGCCAGCCAGGCTTCTGGGGCCAACGTCCTGACTTTC	CASQASGANVLTF
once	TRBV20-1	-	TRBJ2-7	TGCAGTGCTTCGGCAGGTTACGAGCAGTACTTC	CSASAGYEQYF
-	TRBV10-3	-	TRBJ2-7	TGTGCCATCAGCGAGGCGATCCAGCGGGAGCAGTACTTC	CAISEAIQREQYF